This T cell receptor beta chain was profiled in a study of blood T cell repertoires in COVID-19. Looking at the study overall: The cDNA or gDNA used as material had been derived from T cells, B-cell-depleted T cells, or PBMCs.

Original methodology: For nucleated cells, counts were estimated from reference gene primer amplification. Profiling relied on immunoSEQ multiplex PCR, and the TCRdb table lists in-frame clones only, not all of them. V and J calls and clone size are copied from that table; D and trimming were computed from the DNA. Of fewer than 150,000 clones in the sample, around 83% were seen once. The germline gives CDR1 MNHEY, CDR2 SMNVEV (reference sequence). The CDR3 consists of 17 residues. V gave up 4 bases and J gave up 6 bases; unmatched junction bases: 14. This TCR was recovered from a man aged 30 to 39 who had recovered from COVID-19. The sequencing input was PBMCs or T cells enriched from blood (not recorded which). The chain is built from TRBV27 and TRBJ2-7; 11 bases are a match to TRBD2. CDR3 loop: CASSSSLLAGDFREQYF. DNA for the CDR3: TGTGCCAGCAGTTCCTCCTTACTAGCGGGAGACTTCCGCGAGCAGTACTTC.